A selection of T cell receptor beta chains follows, all from one sample in a study of Graves' ophthalmopathy and Graves' hyperthyroidism. A single record per CDR3 protein comes from TCRdb applying MiXCR to the multiplex PCR reads. The sample carries about 480,000 distinct CDR3 sequences, about an eighth recorded once. Sample: blood. The receptor set was obtained from a woman between 25 and 40 years old with Graves' ophthalmopathy. CDR3s include the opening cysteine and the closing phenylalanine or tryptophan. The order of the fields is V gene, clone size, D gene, J gene, CDR3 DNA, CDR3 protein. The D gene is left open where the match is weak. The size field is filled for only some rows; it gives once, few, many or a size class.

V gene: TRBV28; clone size: many; D gene: .; J gene: TRBJ2-7; CDR3 DNA: TGTGCCAGCAGATACACCAGCTCCTACGAGCAGTACTTC; CDR3 protein: CASRYTSSYEQYF
V gene: TRBV4-3; clone size: many; D gene: .; J gene: TRBJ2-7; CDR3 DNA: TGCGCCAGCAGCCCAACTGGCAGGGTCGACGAGCAGTACTTC; CDR3 protein: CASSPTGRVDEQYF
V gene: TRBV12-3/TRBV12-4; clone size: .; D gene: .; J gene: TRBJ1-1; CDR3 DNA: TGTGCCAGCAGACCCCCGGGACAAGGGAGGACTGAAGCTTTCTTT; CDR3 protein: CASRPPGQGRTEAFF
V gene: TRBV6-1; clone size: .; D gene: TRBD1; J gene: TRBJ2-2; CDR3 DNA: TGTGCCAGCAGGACAGGGGCCCGCACCGGGGAGCTGTTTTTT; CDR3 protein: CASRTGARTGELFF
V gene: TRBV12-3/TRBV12-4; clone size: many; D gene: .; J gene: TRBJ2-7; CDR3 DNA: TGTGCCAGCAGTTGGGCGGGGCCCTCCTACGAGCAGTACTTC; CDR3 protein: CASSWAGPSYEQYF
V gene: TRBV6-1; clone size: many; D gene: .; J gene: TRBJ2-5; CDR3 DNA: TGTGCCAGCAGATTGGACACGGTTGTAGGGGAGACCCAGTACTTC; CDR3 protein: CASRLDTVVGETQYF
V gene: TRBV18; clone size: many; D gene: TRBD1; J gene: TRBJ1-1; CDR3 DNA: TGTGCCAGCTCACAGCGACAGGGCAACACTGAAGCTTTCTTT; CDR3 protein: CASSQRQGNTEAFF
V gene: TRBV20-1; clone size: many; D gene: TRBD2; J gene: TRBJ2-5; CDR3 DNA: TGCAGTGCTCCGGGACTAGCGGGGGGCCAAGAGACCCAGTACTTC; CDR3 protein: CSAPGLAGGQETQYF
V gene: TRBV9; clone size: many; D gene: .; J gene: TRBJ2-5; CDR3 DNA: TGTGCCAGCAGCCTAAGCGGGCTTCAAGAGACCCAGTACTTC; CDR3 protein: CASSLSGLQETQYF
V gene: TRBV6-2/TRBV6-3; clone size: many; D gene: .; J gene: TRBJ1-1; CDR3 DNA: TGTGCCAGCAGCACAGAGCCGAACACTGAAGCTTTCTTT; CDR3 protein: CASSTEPNTEAFF
V gene: TRBV28; clone size: many; D gene: .; J gene: TRBJ2-7; CDR3 DNA: TGTGCCAGCAGTCCGGAGAACGAGCAGTACTTC; CDR3 protein: CASSPENEQYF
V gene: TRBV27; clone size: many; D gene: .; J gene: TRBJ1-1; CDR3 DNA: TGTGCCAGTTCCCACGGGGGGGTGACTGAAGCTTTCTTT; CDR3 protein: CASSHGGVTEAFF
V gene: TRBV6-1; clone size: many; D gene: TRBD1; J gene: TRBJ1-1; CDR3 DNA: TGTGCCAGCAGACCCCAGGGGGAGAACACTGAAGCTTTCTTT; CDR3 protein: CASRPQGENTEAFF
V gene: TRBV6-5; clone size: many; D gene: .; J gene: TRBJ2-5; CDR3 DNA: TGTGCCAGCAGTTTGTGGGGTCTCGAGGCCCAGTACTTC; CDR3 protein: CASSLWGLEAQYF
V gene: TRBV18; clone size: .; D gene: TRBD1; J gene: TRBJ1-2; CDR3 DNA: TGTGCCAGCTCACCGACAGGGGGGACCTATGGCTACACCTTC; CDR3 protein: CASSPTGGTYGYTF
V gene: TRBV6-1; clone size: many; D gene: .; J gene: TRBJ2-7; CDR3 DNA: TGTGCCAGCAGCCCGACCGCACGGCGTTACGAGCAGTACTTC; CDR3 protein: CASSPTARRYEQYF
V gene: TRBV7-9; clone size: .; D gene: TRBD2; J gene: TRBJ2-5; CDR3 DNA: TGTGCCAGCAGCCCGCCGGGGGAGGGCCGGGAGACCCAGTACTTC; CDR3 protein: CASSPPGEGRETQYF
V gene: TRBV6-5; clone size: many; D gene: .; J gene: TRBJ1-2; CDR3 DNA: TGTGCCAGCCGGGGGTGGTTTCGGGCACACTATGGCTACACCTTC; CDR3 protein: CASRGWFRAHYGYTF
V gene: TRBV28; clone size: many; D gene: .; J gene: TRBJ2-7; CDR3 DNA: TGTGCCAGCAGCGGGCGGAACTCCTACGAGCAGTACTTC; CDR3 protein: CASSGRNSYEQYF
V gene: TRBV6-2/TRBV6-3; clone size: many; D gene: .; J gene: TRBJ2-7; CDR3 DNA: TGTGCCAGCAGTCGGGGACTCCCTGGGTACGAGCAGTACTTC; CDR3 protein: CASSRGLPGYEQYF
V gene: TRBV6-1; clone size: few; D gene: TRBD2; J gene: TRBJ2-3; CDR3 DNA: TGTGCCAGCAGTGAACTAGCGGGGCCAGATACGCAGTATTTT; CDR3 protein: CASSELAGPDTQYF
V gene: TRBV12-3/TRBV12-4; clone size: many; D gene: TRBD1; J gene: TRBJ1-2; CDR3 DNA: TGTGCCAGCAGTCAATTAACAGGGGACTATGGCTACACCTTC; CDR3 protein: CASSQLTGDYGYTF
V gene: TRBV6-1; clone size: few; D gene: .; J gene: TRBJ1-2; CDR3 DNA: TGTGCCAGCAGGGGCAGGCCCTACTATGGCTATGGCTACACCTTC; CDR3 protein: CASRGRPYYGYGYTF
V gene: TRBV5-1; clone size: many; D gene: .; J gene: TRBJ2-7; CDR3 DNA: TGCGCCAGCACCCGTCCCGGGGTCACCTACGAGCAGTACTTC; CDR3 protein: CASTRPGVTYEQYF
V gene: TRBV27; clone size: many; D gene: TRBD2; J gene: TRBJ2-7; CDR3 DNA: TGTGCCAGCAGTAGGGGACTAGCGGGCGCAGACGAGCAGTACTTC; CDR3 protein: CASSRGLAGADEQYF
V gene: TRBV10-3; clone size: many; D gene: TRBD1; J gene: TRBJ1-1; CDR3 DNA: TGTGCCATCAGTGAGTCGACAGGGGGCGCATGGACTGAAGCTTTCTTT; CDR3 protein: CAISESTGGAWTEAFF